This TCR beta chain was identified in a study of blood T cell repertoires in COVID-19. Whole-study context: Samples came from the United States, Italy and Spain, spanning acute and convalescent COVID-19. The analysed material was cDNA or gDNA that came from T cells, B-cell-depleted T cells, or PBMCs.

With V trimmed by 2 bases and J by 9 bases, 7 bases remained unmatched. The CDR3 contains 15 residues. CDR1 and CDR2 (germline): MNHNY, SVGAGI (reference sequence). Per the original data handling: From reference gene primer amplification, estimates of nucleated cell counts were derived. TCRdb's table, derived via immunoSEQ multiplex PCR, lists solely in-frame clones and lacks some. V and J calls and clone size are those listed in that table; D and trimming were worked out from the DNA. Among 50,000 to 55,000 clones, about 87% were seen once, and the ten largest hold under 4.5%. V usage is TRBV6-6 and J usage is TRBJ1-6; 7 nucleotides match TRBD1. This sequence originates from a man in his fifties or sixties with acute or convalescent COVID-19. The specimen was peripheral blood. The CDR3 protein is CASSYRQGESSPLHF. Here the CDR3 DNA reads TGTGCCAGCAGTTACAGACAGGGTGAGAGTTCACCCCTCCACTTT.